This TCR beta chain stems from a study of blood T cell repertoires in COVID-19. Trimming pared 1 base from V and 6 bases from J, leaving 13 bases between. There are 13 residues in the CDR3. Per germline, CDR1 GTSNPN and CDR2 SVGIG (reference sequence). The method was immunoSEQ multiplex PCR; TCRdb's version includes in-frame clones alone and lacks a portion of them. The sample has roughly 150,000 clones, around 82% seen once. The sequence came from a man in his sixties with acute or convalescent COVID-19. The sample was peripheral blood. The chain couples TRBV30 to TRBJ2-7; D perhaps matches TRBD1 (6 bases). The CDR3 bases are TGTGCCTGGAGTGGGGGGCTTGGGGTCGAGCAGTACTTC. This sequence encodes CAWSGGLGVEQYF.